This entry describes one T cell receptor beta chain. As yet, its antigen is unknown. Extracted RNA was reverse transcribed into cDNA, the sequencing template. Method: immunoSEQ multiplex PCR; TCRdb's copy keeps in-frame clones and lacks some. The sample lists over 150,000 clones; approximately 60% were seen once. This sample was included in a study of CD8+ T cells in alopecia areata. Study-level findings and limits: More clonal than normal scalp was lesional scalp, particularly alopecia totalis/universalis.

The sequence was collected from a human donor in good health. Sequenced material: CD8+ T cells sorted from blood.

CDR3 nucleotide sequence: TGTGCCAGCAGCCCGGCGAGGGGGAACTATGGCTACACCTTC. Its protein is CASSPARGNYGYTF. V usage is TRBV9 and J usage is TRBJ1-2; D is perhaps TRBD1 (6 bases). This CDR3 region has 14 residues. Looked up from germline, CDR1 is SGDLS and CDR2 is YYNGEE. V was shortened by 4 bases and J by 2 bases, with 12 bases between the two germline ends.